This T cell receptor (beta chain) was documented in a study of T cell clonotyping in hematopoietic cell transplantation. Assay: immunoSEQ multiplex PCR; the TCRdb copy retains only in-frame clones and omits some. The sample holds approximately 26,000 clones; under 95% are singletons and the top ten take approximately 2.4%. Time point defined: recipient sample about 28 days before transplant, after cytoreduction. Recipients were bled about 28 days pretransplant and at posttransplant days 30, 100, 180. With 2 bases clipped from V and 5 bases from J, the junction kept 6 bases outside the gene matches. The CDR3 covers 15 residues. The V gene's germline CDR1 is ENHRY and CDR2 SYGVKD.

Sequenced here: peripheral blood mononuclear cells, sampled before stem cell transplant. The chain links TRBV10-3 to TRBJ2-1; TRBD2 aligns across 7 bases. The receptor was derived from a man aged 50 to 59 with acute myeloid leukemia. Some clones in this sample may be carry-over from other donors' samples. CDR3 region: CAISEGRADDNEQFF. In DNA, the CDR3 is TGTGCCATCAGTGAGGGGAGGGCCGATGACAATGAGCAGTTCTTC.